This TCR beta chain is drawn from a study of blood T cell repertoires in COVID-19. Generated by immunoSEQ multiplex PCR, the TCRdb table keeps only in-frame clones and is missing some. Altogether some 180,000 clones are present, 90% being singletons, with the ten largest covering approximately 0.64%. The V and J ends lost 0 bases and 6 bases respectively, with 7 bases between them. CDR1 and CDR2 from the germline V gene are SGHDT and YYEEEE. This CDR3 has 12 residues. The sequence was obtained from a man aged 50 to 60 with acute or convalescent COVID-19. Sequenced sample: peripheral blood. The chain employs TRBV5-6 and TRBJ2-7, with D perhaps TRBD1 (6 bases). CDR3 loop: CASSLVQGEQYV. The CDR3 DNA reads TGTGCCAGCAGCTTGGTACAGGGCGAGCAGTACGTC.